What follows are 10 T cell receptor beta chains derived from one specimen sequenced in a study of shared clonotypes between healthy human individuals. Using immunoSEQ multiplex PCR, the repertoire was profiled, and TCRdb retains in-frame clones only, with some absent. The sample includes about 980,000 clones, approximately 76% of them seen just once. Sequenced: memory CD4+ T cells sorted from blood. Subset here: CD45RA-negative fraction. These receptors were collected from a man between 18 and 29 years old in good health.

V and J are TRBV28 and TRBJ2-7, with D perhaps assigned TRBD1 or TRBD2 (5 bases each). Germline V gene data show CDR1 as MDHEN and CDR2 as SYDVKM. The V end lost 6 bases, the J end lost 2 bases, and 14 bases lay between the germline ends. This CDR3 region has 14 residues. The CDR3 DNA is TGTGCCAGCAGCCTTTTGAGGGGAGCCTACGAGCAGTACTTC. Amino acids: CASSLLRGAYEQYF.

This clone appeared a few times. The CDR3 DNA reads TGCAGCGTTGAAGTTGGGACAGGGGGCGAGACCCAGTACTTC. Its protein product is CSVEVGTGGETQYF. The chain has TRBV29-1 and TRBJ2-5, with 12 bases aligning to TRBD1. The V gene's germline CDR1 is SQVTM and CDR2 ANQGSEA. The V and J ends lost 1 base and 5 bases, in that order; junction bases with no gene match: 2. CDR3 size: 14 residues.

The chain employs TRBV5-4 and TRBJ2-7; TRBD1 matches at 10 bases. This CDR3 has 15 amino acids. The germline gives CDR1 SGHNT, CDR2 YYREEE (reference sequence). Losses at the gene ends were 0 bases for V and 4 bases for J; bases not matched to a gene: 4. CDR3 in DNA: TGTGCCAGCAGCTTGGCGTCGGGACAGGGGTACGAGCAGTACTTC. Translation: CASSLASGQGYEQYF. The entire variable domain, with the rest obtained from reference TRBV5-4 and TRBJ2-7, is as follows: ETGVTQSPTHLIKTRGQQVTLRCSSQSGHNTVSWYQQALGQGPQFIFQYYREEENGRGNFPPRFSGLQFPNYSSELNVNALELDDSALYLCASSLASGQGYEQYFGPGTRLTVT.

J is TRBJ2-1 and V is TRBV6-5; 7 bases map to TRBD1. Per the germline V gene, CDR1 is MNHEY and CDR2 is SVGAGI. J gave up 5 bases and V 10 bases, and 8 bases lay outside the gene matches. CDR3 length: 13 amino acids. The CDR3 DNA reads TGTGCCACCCGGGACAGTCTGAACAATGAGCAGTTCTTC. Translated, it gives CATRDSLNNEQFF.

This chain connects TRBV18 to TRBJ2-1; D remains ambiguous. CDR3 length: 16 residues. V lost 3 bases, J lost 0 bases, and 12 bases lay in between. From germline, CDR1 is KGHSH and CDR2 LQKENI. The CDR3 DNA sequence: TGTGCCAGCTCACCCCCTAAGACCCGCTCCTACAATGAGCAGTTCTTC. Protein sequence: CASSPPKTRSYNEQFF.

The CDR3 sequence is CASSLRDSLYEQYF. The CDR3 DNA is TGTGCCAGCAGCTTACGCGACTCCCTCTACGAGCAGTACTTC. The chain combines TRBV11-2 with TRBJ2-7; D unresolved. Germline CDR1 reads SGHAT; CDR2 reads FQNNGV. This CDR3 has 14 residues. V lost 2 bases and J lost 3, with 11 bases in between.

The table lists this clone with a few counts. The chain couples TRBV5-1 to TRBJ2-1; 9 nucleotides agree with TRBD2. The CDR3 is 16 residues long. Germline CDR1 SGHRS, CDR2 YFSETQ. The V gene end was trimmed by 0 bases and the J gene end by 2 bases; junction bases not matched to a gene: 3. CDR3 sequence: CASSLGSSGAYNEQFF. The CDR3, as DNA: TGCGCCAGCAGCTTGGGCTCTAGCGGGGCCTACAATGAGCAGTTCTTC.

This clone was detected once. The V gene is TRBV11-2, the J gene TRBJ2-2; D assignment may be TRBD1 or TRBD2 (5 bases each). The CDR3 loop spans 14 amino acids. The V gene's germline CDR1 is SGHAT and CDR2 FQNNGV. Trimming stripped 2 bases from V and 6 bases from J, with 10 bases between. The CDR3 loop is CASSLRSGPGELFF. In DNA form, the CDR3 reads TGTGCCAGCAGCTTAAGGTCGGGGCCCGGGGAGCTGTTTTTT. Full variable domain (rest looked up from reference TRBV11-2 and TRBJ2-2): EAGVAQSPRYKIIEKRQSVAFWCNPISGHATLYWYQQILGQGPKLLIQFQNNGVVDDSQLPKDRFSAERLKGVDSTLKIQPAKLEDSAVYLCASSLRSGPGELFFGEGSRLTVL.

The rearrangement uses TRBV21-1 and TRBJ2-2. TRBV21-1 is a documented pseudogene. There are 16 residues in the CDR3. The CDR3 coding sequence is TGTGCCAGCAGCAGGAGTAGGGAAGTAAACACCGGGGAGCTGTTTTTT. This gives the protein CASSRSREVNTGELFF.

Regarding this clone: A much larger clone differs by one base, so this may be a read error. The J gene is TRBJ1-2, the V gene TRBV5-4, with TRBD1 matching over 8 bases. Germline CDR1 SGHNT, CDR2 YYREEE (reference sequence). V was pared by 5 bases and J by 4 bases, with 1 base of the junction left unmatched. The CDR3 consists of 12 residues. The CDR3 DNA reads TGTGCCAGCAGTGGGACAGGCTATGGCTACACCTTC. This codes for CASSGTGYGYTF.